This TCR beta chain came from a study of response to subunit inactivated influenza vaccine. Study-level findings and limits: Authors proposed each seasonal influenza vaccination draws in few new T cells.

The V and J ends lost 5 bases and 5 bases respectively, with 21 bases between them. Germline CDR1 MNHEY, CDR2 SMNVEV (reference sequence). The CDR3 is 16 residues long. On this clonotype itself: Antigen specificity is unknown.

A single record per CDR3 protein comes from TCRdb applying MiXCR to the RT-PCR reads. The sample consists of around 580,000 distinct CDR3 sequences, less than 15% of them appearing once. The source material was PBMCs from blood, sampled 12 days after vaccination. The clonotype originates from a man between 45 and 60 years old who received an inactivated influenza vaccine. The chain employs TRBV27 and TRBJ2-5; no clear D gene. The CDR3 here is CASSPSPSRKIETQYF. CDR3 sequence (DNA): TGTGCCAGCAGTCCGTCCCCTTCTCGGAAGATCGAGACCCAGTACTTC.